What follows are 3 T cell receptor beta chains derived from one specimen sequenced in a study of blood T cell repertoires in COVID-19. Sequenced by immunoSEQ multiplex PCR; TCRdb stores in-frame clones only, minus some. The table lists a few hundred thousand clones, 65% to 90% of them singletons. Sequenced sample: PBMCs or T cells enriched from blood (not recorded which). The source is a woman between 35 and 50 years old with acute COVID-19.

This clone showed up just a few times. The chain links TRBV3-1 (or the pseudogene TRBV3-2) to TRBJ1-2; TRBD1 matches at 8 bases. CDR3 length: 16 residues. The V gene end was trimmed by 1 base and the J gene end by 5 bases; junction bases not matched to a gene: 9. The V gene's germline CDR1 is LGHDT and CDR2 YNNKEL (reference sequence). The CDR3 region is CASSQVGTGRGYGYTF. CDR3 DNA sequence: TGTGCCAGCAGCCAAGTTGGGACAGGCCGCGGGTATGGCTACACCTTC.

The rearrangement joins TRBV2 to TRBJ2-3, with D hard to call. The CDR3 consists of 12 residues. Trimming pared 10 bases from V and 6 bases from J, leaving 14 bases between. Germline V gene data show CDR1 as SNHLY and CDR2 as FYNNEI. The CDR3 loop is CATGLVEDTQYF. As DNA, the CDR3 is TGTGCCACCGGCCTAGTTGAGGATACGCAGTATTTT.

The chain links TRBV6-5 to TRBJ1-6; D is ambiguous. The length of the CDR3 is 16 residues. Germline loops: CDR1 MNHEY, CDR2 SVGAGI. V dropped 0 bases and J dropped 7 bases, with 13 bases sitting between them. CDR3 sequence: CASSYSLSGGNSPLHF. CDR3 bases: TGTGCCAGCAGTTACTCTCTCTCCGGAGGGAATTCACCCCTCCACTTT.